Shown below are 26 T cell receptor beta chains from a single sample sequenced in a study of PD-1 blockade in classical Hodgkin lymphoma. In every patient, relapse followed autologous stem cell transplantation, while exposure to brentuximab vedotin differed. The table came from immunoSEQ multiplex PCR; TCRdb's copy has only in-frame clones and leaves some out. Seen here are some 150,000 clones, under 85% observed once, and the top ten hold about 9.2%. Specimen: peripheral blood mononuclear cells (PBMCs), collected before the second cycle of nivolumab. The source is a human donor with classical Hodgkin lymphoma.

The chain joins TRBV27 to TRBJ1-2; TRBD1 matches at 7 bases. V shed 6 bases, J shed 0 bases, and the junction held 4 bases outside the gene matches. CDR3 size: 14 residues. In germline, CDR1 is MNHEY, CDR2 SMNVEV (reference sequence). CDR3 region: CASRRQGANYGYTF. The CDR3 DNA follows: TGTGCCAGCAGGCGACAGGGAGCTAACTATGGCTACACCTTC.

The V and J genes are TRBV13 and TRBJ2-3; D not resolved. V was pared by 2 bases and J by 5 bases, with 8 bases between. This CDR3 region has 13 residues. Looked up from germline, CDR1 is PRHDT and CDR2 is FYEKMQ (reference sequence). CDR3 region: CASSLPPEDTQYF. The CDR3 nucleotides read TGTGCCAGCAGCTTACCCCCGGAAGATACGCAGTATTTT. The full variable domain, its missing parts supplied by reference TRBV13 and TRBJ2-3, is AAGVIQSPRHLIKEKRETATLKCYPIPRHDTVYWYQQGPGQDPQFLISFYEKMQSDKGSIPDRFSAQQFSDYHSELNMSSLELGDSALYFCASSLPPEDTQYFGPGTRLTVL.

V gene TRBV29-1 combines with J gene TRBJ1-1; D not certain. Looked up from germline, CDR1 is SQVTM and CDR2 is ANQGSEA. The CDR3 runs to 11 residues. V was shortened by 4 bases and J by 6 bases, with 9 bases between the two germline ends. The CDR3 coding sequence is TGCAGCGTTGGCGGGTTGGCTGAAGCTTTCTTT. This translates into CSVGGLAEAFF.

This clone was detected only once. The chain recombines TRBV11-2 with TRBJ1-4; 9 bases agree with TRBD1. Per the germline V gene, CDR1 is SGHAT and CDR2 is FQNNGV. J was trimmed by 5 bases and V by 6 bases; bases with no gene match: 7. The CDR3 length is 15 residues. The CDR3 spells CASSRQGVGNEKLFF. For the CDR3, the DNA is TGTGCCAGCAGTCGACAGGGGGTAGGAAATGAAAAACTGTTTTTT.

V usage is TRBV30 and J usage is TRBJ1-5; 7 nucleotides align to TRBD1. CDR3 length: 15 amino acids. Germline CDR1 GTSNPN, CDR2 SVGIG (reference sequence). V was clipped by 7 bases and J by 4 bases; unmatched bases: 13. The CDR3 sequence is CAFAKWGTENQPQHF. The CDR3 DNA reads TGTGCCTTTGCTAAATGGGGGACAGAGAATCAGCCCCAGCATTTT.

The chain is built from TRBV6-1 and TRBJ1-3; 8 bases are a match to TRBD1. The CDR3 has 14 amino acids. J lost 3 bases, V lost 3 bases, and 1 base had no gene match. Per the germline V gene, CDR1 is MNHNS and CDR2 is SASEGT. The CDR3 here is CASSEGQVGNTIYF. CDR3 nucleotides: TGTGCCAGCAGTGAGGGACAGGTTGGAAACACCATATATTTT.

V is TRBV6-5 and J is TRBJ2-7; 9 positions match TRBD1. V lost 4 bases to trimming and J lost 3 bases; unmatched junction nucleotides: 7. This CDR3 is 15 amino acids long. Germline V gene sequence: CDR1 MNHEY, CDR2 SVGAGI. For the CDR3, the DNA is TGTGCCAGCAGTTGGGACAGGGATTCTTTCTACGAGCAGTACTTC. This gives the protein CASSWDRDSFYEQYF.

CDR3: CASSTRGGEQFF. The CDR3 DNA sequence: TGTGCCAGCAGTACTAGAGGGGGTGAGCAGTTCTTC. V usage is TRBV28 and J usage is TRBJ2-1; tentative D call: TRBD1 (6 bases). CDR1 and CDR2 (germline): MDHEN, SYDVKM. The V end lost 5 bases, the J end lost 9 bases, and 11 bases lay between the germline ends. CDR3 size: 12 residues.

The genes are TRBV10-3 and TRBJ2-7; D may be TRBD1 (6 bases). The V gene lost 0 bases and the J gene lost 2 bases, with 17 bases spanning the gap. Germline V gene sequence: CDR1 ENHRY, CDR2 SYGVKD. This CDR3 spans 17 amino acids. CDR3 protein: CAISESTGTGHPYEQYF. The CDR3 nucleotides read TGTGCCATCAGTGAGTCCACGGGAACGGGACACCCCTACGAGCAGTACTTC.

This rearrangement joins TRBV6-1 to TRBJ2-7; D assignment may be TRBD1 or TRBD2 (7 bases each). Germline lookup yields CDR1 MNHNS and CDR2 SASEGT. V lost 6 bases and J 4 bases, leaving 19 bases between the germline ends. The CDR3 contains 15 residues. The CDR3 DNA reads as TGTGCCAGCAGCGGGGGGAGGGGGCGCAGTTACGAGCAGTACTTC. It encodes CASSGGRGRSYEQYF.

The rearrangement joins TRBV5-1 to TRBJ2-5; 9 nucleotides match TRBD2. The CDR3 extends over 16 amino acids. Trimming at V came to 0 bases and at J to 2 bases, leaving 5 bases not matched to a gene. Germline-derived CDR1 and CDR2 are SGHRS and YFSETQ. CDR3 sequence reads: CASSLGPAGGQETQYF. CDR3 bases: TGCGCCAGCAGCTTGGGGCCAGCGGGGGGTCAAGAGACCCAGTACTTC. The full variable domain, its missing parts supplied by reference TRBV5-1 and TRBJ2-5, is KAGVTQTPRYLIKTRGQQVTLSCSPISGHRSVSWYQQTPGQGLQFLFEYFSETQRNKGNFPGRFSGRQFSNSRSEMNVSTLELGDSALYLCASSLGPAGGQETQYFGPGTRLLVL.

The chain uses TRBV19 and TRBJ1-3; 9 bases fit TRBD1. The trim removed 4 bases at V and 2 bases at J, leaving 3 bases unmatched. The CDR3 is 15 amino acids. Looked up from germline, CDR1 is LNHDA and CDR2 is SQIVND (reference sequence). For the CDR3, the DNA is TGTGCCAGTAGTACCCACAGGGGGCCTGGAAACACCATATATTTT. Amino acid sequence: CASSTHRGPGNTIYF.

The genes are TRBV5-6 and TRBJ2-3, with 7 bases that match TRBD2. Germline CDR1 reads SGHDT; CDR2 reads YYEEEE. This CDR3 has 15 amino acids. V dropped 3 bases and J dropped 2; count of bases not matched to a gene: 6. CDR3 region: CASSSGGRATDTQYF. CDR3 in DNA: TGTGCCAGCAGCTCTGGTGGGAGGGCCACAGATACGCAGTATTTT.

This clone was picked up a small number of times. The chain is built from TRBV28 and TRBJ2-2; the match to TRBD2 covers 11 bases. V dropped 10 bases and J dropped 4; count of bases not matched to a gene: 8. Germline CDR1 and CDR2: MDHEN and SYDVKM. This CDR3 comprises 15 residues. CDR3 sequence reads: CATRTSGSVTGELFF. DNA of the CDR3: TGTGCCACCCGAACTAGCGGGAGCGTCACCGGGGAGCTGTTTTTT.

In this sample, this clone turned up once. V gene TRBV28 combines with J gene TRBJ2-7; D is uncertain. This CDR3 spans 14 amino acids. CDR1 MDHEN and CDR2 SYDVKM come from the germline V gene. Trimming stripped 1 base from V and 2 bases from J, with 9 bases between. The CDR3: CASSLYGIAYEQYF. As DNA, the CDR3 is TGTGCCAGCAGTTTATACGGAATTGCCTACGAGCAGTACTTC.

This clone showed up just a few times. The chain uses TRBV13 and TRBJ2-7, with a weak D call TRBD1 (6 bases). The CDR3 has 14 residues. V lost 5 bases and J lost 1, with 12 bases in between. Germline CDR1 and CDR2: PRHDT and FYEKMQ (reference sequence). CDR3 bases: TGTGCCAGCAGCCAAGGGGACATTTCCTACGAGCAGTACTTC. Translated, it gives CASSQGDISYEQYF.

This clone was seen only once. The chain recombines TRBV4-1 with TRBJ2-2, with TRBD1 as a possible D gene (5 bases). Between the trimmed V and J ends, which lost 1 base and 6 bases, there was a span of 12 bases. This CDR3 region has 15 residues. Germline values: CDR1 MGHRA, CDR2 YSYEKL. CDR3 protein: CASSQVPRASGELFF. In nucleotides, the CDR3 is TGCGCCAGCAGCCAAGTGCCCAGGGCTTCCGGGGAGCTGTTTTTT.

V usage is TRBV5-1 and J usage is TRBJ2-1; D is possibly TRBD2 (6 bases). Trimming pared 0 bases from V and 3 bases from J, leaving 22 bases between. The germline V gene has CDR1 SGHRS and CDR2 YFSETQ. The CDR3 is made up of 19 amino acids. CDR3 coding DNA: TGCGCCAGCAGCTTGGAGCCGTCGGGAGCTATTACACGCTACAATGAGCAGTTCTTC. Protein product: CASSLEPSGAITRYNEQFF.

The V call is TRBV15, the J call TRBJ2-7; D might be TRBD2 (6 bases). Trimming removed 0 bases at V and 2 bases at J, with 11 bases between. CDR1 and CDR2 (germline): LNHNV, YYDKDF (reference sequence). The CDR3 totals 15 residues. The CDR3 here is CATSRDGGRPYEQYF. In nucleotides, the CDR3 is TGTGCCACCAGCAGAGACGGAGGGAGGCCCTACGAGCAGTACTTC. Full variable domain (remainder filled in from reference TRBV15 and TRBJ2-7): DAMVIQNPRYQVTQFGKPVTLSCSQTLNHNVMYWYQQKSSQAPKLLFHYYDKDFNNEADTPDNFQSRRPNTSFCFLDIRSPGLGDTAMYLCATSRDGGRPYEQYFGPGTRLTVT.

This clone was detected a few times. The chain combines TRBV13 with TRBJ2-2; possible D gene TRBD2, 6 bases. The CDR3 consists of 16 residues. Trimming took 3 bases from V and 1 from J, leaving 12 bases between them. Germline CDR1 and CDR2: PRHDT and FYEKMQ (reference sequence). CDR3 nucleotide sequence: TGTGCCAGCAGCTTCGGAGGGGAAGGGAACACCGGGGAGCTGTTTTTT. Translation gives CASSFGGEGNTGELFF.

The V call is TRBV7-6, the J call TRBJ2-3, with a tentative D call TRBD1 (5 bases). The CDR3 covers 14 residues. From germline, CDR1 is SGHVS and CDR2 FNYEAQ. V shed 1 base and J shed 1 base, with 6 bases lying between them. The CDR3 spells CASSLGRGTDTQYF. In DNA, the CDR3 is TGTGCCAGCAGCTTAGGCAGGGGCACAGATACGCAGTATTTT.

This clone was detected once. This chain uses TRBV28 with TRBJ1-1, with 11 bases aligning to TRBD1. V lost 9 bases to trimming and J lost 6 bases; unmatched junction nucleotides: 3. The CDR3 consists of 12 residues. CDR1 and CDR2 (germline): MDHEN, SYDVKM. The CDR3 coding sequence is TGTGCCAGTCGGACAGGGGGCTCTGAAGCTTTCTTT. Encoded protein: CASRTGGSEAFF.

This clone was seen ten or more times. The rearrangement links TRBV2 to TRBJ2-7; TRBD2 matches 10 bases. The junction had 6 bases not matched to a gene; V was cut back by 3 bases and J by 1 base. This CDR3 region has 16 residues. CDR1 is SNHLY, CDR2 FYNNEI, per germline. This CDR3 reads CASSEASGRISYEQYF. In DNA form, the CDR3 reads TGTGCCAGCAGTGAGGCTAGCGGGAGAATTTCCTACGAGCAGTACTTC.

The chain links TRBV7-3 to TRBJ1-6; TRBD1 is a possible D gene (6 bases). This CDR3 is 14 amino acids long. From germline, CDR1 is SGHTA and CDR2 FQGTGA. The V end was cut by 0 bases, the J end by 16 bases, with 16 bases between. The CDR3 sequence is CASSLTGGSPPLHF. DNA for the CDR3: TGTGCCAGCAGCTTAACAGGGGGATCTCCCCCTCTCCACTTT.

The chain is built from TRBV5-1 and TRBJ2-1; D perhaps matches TRBD2 (6 bases). From germline, CDR1 is SGHRS and CDR2 YFSETQ. V was pared by 0 bases and J by 4 bases, with 23 bases between. The CDR3 is made up of 19 amino acids. CDR3 DNA sequence: TGCGCCAGCAGCTTGGTTTCGGTGCTTCAGGACTACAGATACAATGAGCAGTTCTTC. Translating gives CASSLVSVLQDYRYNEQFF.

This clone was picked up a small number of times. The chain employs TRBV18 and TRBJ1-2; D might be TRBD1 (6 bases). The CDR3 is 14 residues long. Trimming pared 2 bases from V and 7 bases from J, leaving 14 bases between. Germline CDR1 KGHSH, CDR2 LQKENI. CDR3 sequence (DNA): TGTGCCAGCTCACCATCCGGGACAAGGCGTGGCTACACCTTC. It translates to CASSPSGTRRGYTF.